One sample yielded the 5 T cell receptor beta chains listed below, sequenced in a study of blood T cell repertoires in COVID-19. Assay used: immunoSEQ multiplex PCR; TCRdb lists only in-frame clones, some missing. The data contain over 55,000 clones, around 87% of them seen just once; the ten biggest clones take up 7% to 10%. The specimen sequenced was peripheral blood. The receptors come from a man aged 45-65 years with active COVID-19.

The V call is TRBV7-3, the J call TRBJ2-7; 14 nucleotides agree with TRBD2. Germline V gene lookup returns CDR1 SGHTA and CDR2 FQGTGA. Germline trimming cut 2 bases from V and 6 bases from J; bases unmatched to any gene: 3. The length of the CDR3 is 15 residues. This CDR3 is CASSLDGLAGGEQYF. Written as DNA, the CDR3 is TGTGCCAGCAGCTTAGACGGACTAGCGGGAGGCGAGCAGTACTTC.

The chain has TRBV5-4 and TRBJ1-1; TRBD1 aligns across 10 bases. Germline CDR1 is SGHNT and CDR2 is YYREEE (reference sequence). This CDR3 spans 14 amino acids. V gave up 4 bases and J gave up 5 bases; unmatched junction bases: 5. The CDR3 DNA sequence: TGTGCCAGCAGCCCCGGACAGGGGGAGACTGAAGCTTTCTTT. Its protein product is CASSPGQGETEAFF. Variable domain in full (rest from reference TRBV5-4 and TRBJ1-1): ETGVTQSPTHLIKTRGQQVTLRCSSQSGHNTVSWYQQALGQGPQFIFQYYREEENGRGNFPPRFSGLQFPNYSSELNVNALELDDSALYLCASSPGQGETEAFFGQGTRLTVV.

There are a few counts of this clone. The V and J genes are TRBV12-3 or TRBV12-4 and TRBJ2-7; a possible D gene is TRBD1 (6 bases). Deletions cut 6 bases from V and 7 bases from J, with 16 bases between. The CDR3 totals 13 residues. This chain's CDR3 is CASSRSGVGEQYF. DNA for the CDR3: TGTGCCAGCAGCAGGTCAGGGGTCGGGGAGCAGTACTTC.

The chain carries TRBV12-3 or TRBV12-4 and TRBJ2-1; TRBD1 might be the D (6 bases). CDR3 size: 13 residues. V was pared by 3 bases and J by 7 bases, with 10 bases between. CDR3 DNA sequence: TGTGCCAGCAGTTTCCAGGGGTGGAATGAGCAGTTCTTC. Its translation: CASSFQGWNEQFF.

The V gene is TRBV24-1, the J gene TRBJ2-2, with 7 nucleotides matching TRBD2. Germline V gives CDR1 KGHDR, CDR2 SFDVKD. This CDR3 is 16 amino acids long. Trimming took 3 bases from V and 6 from J; bases not matched to a gene: 9. The CDR3 DNA reads TGTGCCACCAGTGATCCCAGAGCGGGGCTCGCCGGGGAGCTGTTTTTT. Translation gives CATSDPRAGLAGELFF.